The 13 T cell receptor beta chains below all came from one sample that was sequenced in a study of CD8+ T cells in alopecia areata. Extraction of RNA preceded its reverse transcription into cDNA, which served as the sequencing template. The repertoire was sequenced with immunoSEQ multiplex PCR; TCRdb's copy has only in-frame clones and lacks some. This sample has around 270,000 clones, with 58% found just once. The treatment denotes: oral pan-JAK inhibitor, 5-10 mg twice daily. Here the sequenced sample was CD4+ T cells sorted from blood, taken at week 24, from a patient treated with tofacitinib. The source is a human donor with alopecia areata.

J is TRBJ2-7 and V is TRBV6-6; D gene ambiguous. From germline, CDR1 is MNHNY and CDR2 SVGAGI (reference sequence). V was pared by 6 bases and J by 1 base, with 13 bases between. The CDR3 spans 14 residues. CDR3 bases: TGTGCCAGCAGAAAGACGGATTCTTCCTACGAGCAGTACTTC. Translating gives CASRKTDSSYEQYF.

The V call is TRBV10-3, the J call TRBJ2-3; D gene ambiguous. The CDR3 runs to 12 residues. Trimming stripped 1 base from V and 4 bases from J, with 3 bases between. CDR1 is ENHRY and CDR2 is SYGVKD in the germline V gene. CDR3 nucleotides: TGTGCCATCAGTGAGTTGGCAGATACGCAGTATTTT. Its protein product is CAISELADTQYF.

In this sample, this clone turned up a few times. V gene TRBV14 combines with J gene TRBJ2-6, with D tentatively TRBD2 (6 bases). The CDR3 length is 16 residues. Trimming removed 3 bases at V and 2 bases at J, with 11 bases between. Germline assignment: CDR1 SGHDN and CDR2 FVKESK. CDR3 nucleotide sequence: TGTGCCAGCAGCCAGTGGGGAGGTGCTGGGGCCAACGTCCTGACTTTC. Translation: CASSQWGGAGANVLTF. Filled out from reference TRBV14 and TRBJ2-6, the complete variable domain reads EAGVTQFPSHSVIEKGQTVTLRCDPISGHDNLYWYRRVMGKEIKFLLHFVKESKQDESGMPNNRFLAERTGGTYSTLKVQPAELEDSGVYFCASSQWGGAGANVLTFGAGSRLTVL.

V usage is TRBV30 and J usage is TRBJ2-3, with 11 bases matching TRBD2. Per germline, CDR1 GTSNPN and CDR2 SVGIG (reference sequence). This CDR3 has 16 residues. The trim removed 3 bases at V and 6 bases at J, leaving 11 bases unmatched. The CDR3 protein is CAWSDRSSGGRDTQYF. The CDR3 nucleotides are TGTGCCTGGAGCGATAGGTCTAGCGGGGGGCGGGATACGCAGTATTTT.

The chain combines TRBV5-1 with TRBJ2-5; D gene ambiguous. V lost 4 bases, J lost 4 bases, and 11 bases lay in between. The CDR3 runs to 13 residues. Germline V gene lookup returns CDR1 SGHRS and CDR2 YFSETQ. Here the CDR3 DNA reads TGCGCCAGCAGCCCCGGACCAGGAGAGACCCAGTACTTC. Translation gives CASSPGPGETQYF.

CDR3 residues: CASSLYGDAGGQNYGYTF. Written as DNA, the CDR3 is TGTGCCAGCAGCTTATATGGCGACGCGGGCGGACAGAACTATGGCTACACCTTC. This sequence joins TRBV7-3 and TRBJ1-2, with D perhaps TRBD1 (6 bases). Per germline, CDR1 SGHTA and CDR2 FQGTGA. This CDR3 is built from 18 residues. The V and J ends lost 2 bases and 2 bases respectively, with 21 bases between them.

The rearrangement uses TRBV29-1 and TRBJ1-1; D might be TRBD1 (6 bases). The CDR3 is 13 amino acids. Germline-derived CDR1 and CDR2 are SQVTM and ANQGSEA. V was shortened by 6 bases and J by 0 bases, with 11 bases between the two germline ends. CDR3: CSVTTGVNTEAFF. The CDR3 region has the DNA TGCAGCGTCACGACAGGAGTGAACACTGAAGCTTTCTTT.

The chain combines TRBV29-1 with TRBJ1-2, with a tentative D call TRBD1 (6 bases). Germline V CDR1 and CDR2: SQVTM, ANQGSEA. V lost 6 bases, J lost 8 bases, and 13 bases lay in between. This CDR3 spans 11 amino acids. CDR3 nucleotides: TGCAGCGTGGCTTTAGGGGGAGGCTACACCTTC. Translating gives CSVALGGGYTF.

This clone turned up a few times. The chain has TRBV5-1 and TRBJ2-5; D not certain. Germline assignment: CDR1 SGHRS and CDR2 YFSETQ. The CDR3 runs to 14 residues. Trimming took 0 bases from V and 5 from J, leaving 11 bases between them. The DNA for the CDR3 is TGCGCCAGCAGCTTGGCCCAGGATTCGGAGACCCAGTACTTC. Amino acid sequence: CASSLAQDSETQYF.

The chain employs TRBV27 and TRBJ2-1; D possibly corresponds to TRBD1 (5 bases). This CDR3 has 13 amino acids. Germline lookup yields CDR1 MNHEY and CDR2 SMNVEV (reference sequence). Trimming cost V 5 bases and J 2 bases, with 7 bases left between them. Written as DNA, the CDR3 is TGTGCCAGCAGTCAGGGCCCCTACAATGAGCAGTTCTTC. Encoded protein: CASSQGPYNEQFF.

This clone showed up just once. Compared with germline, one end of the junction differs, possibly owing to a read error. The rearrangement links TRBV25-1 to TRBJ1-6; 9 bases align to TRBD1. CDR3 length equals 15 residues. CDR1 and CDR2 (germline): MGHDK, SYGVNS. This chain's CDR3 is CASRESGTGNSPLHF. DNA for the CDR3: TGTGCCAGCAGGGAATCCGGGACAGGGAATTCACCCCTCCACTTT.

This clone was seen a handful of times. The chain links TRBV6-6 to TRBJ2-2; D not resolved. V was cut by 0 bases and J by 1 base, with 6 bases left in between. This CDR3 region has 15 residues. Germline V CDR1 and CDR2: MNHNY, SVGAGI (reference sequence). CDR3 amino acids: CASSYSTGNTGELFF. DNA of the CDR3: TGTGCCAGCAGTTACTCGACTGGGAACACCGGGGAGCTGTTTTTT.

J is TRBJ2-1 and V is TRBV30; 8 bases line up with TRBD2. Germline V gene sequence: CDR1 GTSNPN, CDR2 SVGIG (reference sequence). The junction had 10 bases not matched to a gene; V was cut back by 0 bases and J by 9 bases. The CDR3 loop spans 15 amino acids. The CDR3 is CAWSVRGLVVGEQFF. CDR3 bases: TGTGCCTGGAGTGTACGGGGACTAGTAGTCGGTGAGCAGTTCTTC.